The clone carrying this T cell receptor (beta chain) was seen ten or more times. Its antigen remains unidentified. Construction of the TCR beta libraries employed iRepertoire HTBI primers in conjunction with Arm-PCR of CDR3 regions. How the authors handled the data: Across samples, 55 to 75 TRBV and around 14 TRBJ segments were found. TCRdb reprocessed the multiplex PCR reads with MiXCR, giving one entry per CDR3 protein. The authors' filters were not applied to this entry. The data hold over 400,000 distinct CDR3 sequences, with 11% to 15% observed a single time. The sample's time point: newly diagnosed GD, antithyroid drugs for less than 3 months. PBMC RNA was the source of the TCR library. The CDR3 runs 19 residues. Germline CDR1 SQVTM, CDR2 ANQGSEA. Unmatched junction bases numbered 17, after V lost 3 bases and J lost 4 bases. The data are from a study of regulatory T cells in long-lasting Graves disease. Findings of the study overall: Among persistent patients, a larger number of public clonotypes were shared (2,741) than among newly diagnosed patients (under 1,000).

These data were also filed under a second study, of T cells in Graves' hyperthyroidism and ophthalmopathy.

The clonotype was recovered from a woman aged 45-65 years with Graves disease. The specimen comprised peripheral blood mononuclear cells (PBMCs), sampled at new diagnosis, from a patient treated with antithyroid drugs. The chain carries TRBV29-1 and TRBJ2-1; the match to TRBD2 covers 11 bases. CDR3 nucleotide sequence: TGCAGCGTTGATAGGCCCCCCTTTTCTAGCGGGAGGCTTTACAATGAGCAGTTCTTC. Amino acids: CSVDRPPFSSGRLYNEQFF.